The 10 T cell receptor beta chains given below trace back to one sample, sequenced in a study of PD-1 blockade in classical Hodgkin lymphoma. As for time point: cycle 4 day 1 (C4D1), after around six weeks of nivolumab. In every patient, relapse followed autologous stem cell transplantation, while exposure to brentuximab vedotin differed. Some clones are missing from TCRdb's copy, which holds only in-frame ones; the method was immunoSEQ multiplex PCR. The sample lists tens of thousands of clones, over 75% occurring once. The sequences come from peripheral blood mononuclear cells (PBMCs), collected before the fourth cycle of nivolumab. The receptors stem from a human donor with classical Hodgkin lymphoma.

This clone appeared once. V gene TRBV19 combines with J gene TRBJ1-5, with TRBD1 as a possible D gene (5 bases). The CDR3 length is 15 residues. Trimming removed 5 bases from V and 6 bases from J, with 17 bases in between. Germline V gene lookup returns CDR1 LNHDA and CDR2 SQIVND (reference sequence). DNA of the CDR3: TGTGCCAGTAGTGGGGGTGCCGGTAAGGTTCAGCCCCAGCATTTT. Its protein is CASSGGAGKVQPQHF.

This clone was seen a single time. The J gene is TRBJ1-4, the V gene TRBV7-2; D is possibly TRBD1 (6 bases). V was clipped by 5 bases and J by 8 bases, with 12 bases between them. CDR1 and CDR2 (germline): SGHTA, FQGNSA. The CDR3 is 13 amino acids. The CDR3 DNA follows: TGTGCCAGCAGCAGGGGGGAGAGGGAAAAACTGTTTTTT. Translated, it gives CASSRGEREKLFF.

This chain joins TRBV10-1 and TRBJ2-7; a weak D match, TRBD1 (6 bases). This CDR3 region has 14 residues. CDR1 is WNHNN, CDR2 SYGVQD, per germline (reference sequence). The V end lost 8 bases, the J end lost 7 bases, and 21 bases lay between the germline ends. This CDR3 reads CASPPTGPAREQYF. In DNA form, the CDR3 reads TGCGCCAGCCCCCCTACAGGGCCCGCAAGAGAGCAGTACTTC.

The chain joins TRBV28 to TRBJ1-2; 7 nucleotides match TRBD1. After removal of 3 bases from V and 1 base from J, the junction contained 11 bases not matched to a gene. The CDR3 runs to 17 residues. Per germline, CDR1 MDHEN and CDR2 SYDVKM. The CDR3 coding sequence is TGTGCCAGCAGTTTCCGAATCATGACAGGGTATAACTATGGCTACACCTTC. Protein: CASSFRIMTGYNYGYTF.

This chain's CDR3 is CASSLGDGYPYEQYF. CDR3 coding DNA: TGTGCCAGCAGCTTGGGTGACGGGTATCCCTACGAGCAGTACTTC. J is TRBJ2-7 and V is TRBV11-3; D gene unclear. The CDR3 totals 15 residues. The ends were cut back, 3 bases at V and 2 bases at J, with 14 bases in the middle. Germline V gene data show CDR1 as SGHNT and CDR2 as YENEEA. Variable domain in full (rest from reference TRBV11-3 and TRBJ2-7): EAGVVQSPRYKIIEKKQPVAFWCNPISGHNTLYWYLQNLGQGPELLIRYENEEAVDDSQLPKDRFSAERLKGVDSTLKIQPAELGDSAVYLCASSLGDGYPYEQYFGPGTRLTVT.

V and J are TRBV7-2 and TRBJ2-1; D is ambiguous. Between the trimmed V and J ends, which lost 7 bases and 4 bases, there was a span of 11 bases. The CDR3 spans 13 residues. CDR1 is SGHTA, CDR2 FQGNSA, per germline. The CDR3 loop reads CASNTQQYNEQFF. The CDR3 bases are TGTGCCAGCAACACCCAACAATACAATGAGCAGTTCTTC. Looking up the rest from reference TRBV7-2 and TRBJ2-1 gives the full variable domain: GAGVSQSPSNKVTEKGKDVELRCDPISGHTALYWYRQSLGQGLEFLIYFQGNSAPDKSGLPSDRFSAERTGGSVSTLTIQRTQQEDSAVYLCASNTQQYNEQFFGPGTRLTVL.

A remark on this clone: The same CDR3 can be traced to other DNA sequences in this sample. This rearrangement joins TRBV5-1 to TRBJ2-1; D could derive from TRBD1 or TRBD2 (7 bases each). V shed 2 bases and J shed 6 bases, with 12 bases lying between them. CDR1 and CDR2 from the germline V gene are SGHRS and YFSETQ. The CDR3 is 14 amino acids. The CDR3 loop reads CASSFQGGVNEQFF. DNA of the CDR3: TGCGCCAGCAGCTTCCAGGGGGGGGTCAATGAGCAGTTCTTC.

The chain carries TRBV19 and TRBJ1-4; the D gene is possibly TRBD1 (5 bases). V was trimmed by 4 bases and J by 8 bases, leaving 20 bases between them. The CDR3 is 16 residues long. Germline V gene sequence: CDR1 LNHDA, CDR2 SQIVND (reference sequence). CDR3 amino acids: CASSRPGRDAREKLFF. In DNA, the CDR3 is TGTGCCAGTAGTAGACCGGGCAGGGACGCGCGAGAAAAACTGTTTTTT. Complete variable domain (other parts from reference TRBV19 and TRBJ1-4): DGGITQSPKYLFRKEGQNVTLSCEQNLNHDAMYWYRQDPGQGLRLIYYSQIVNDFQKGDIAEGYSVSREKKESFPLTVTSAQKNPTAFYLCASSRPGRDAREKLFFGSGTQLSVL.

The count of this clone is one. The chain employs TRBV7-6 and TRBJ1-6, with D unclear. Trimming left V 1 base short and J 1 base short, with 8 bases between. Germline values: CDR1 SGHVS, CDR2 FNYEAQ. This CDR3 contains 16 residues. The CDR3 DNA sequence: TGTGCCAGCAGCTTAGATCGCAGTTCCTATAATTCACCCCTCCACTTT. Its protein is CASSLDRSSYNSPLHF.

The CDR3 reads CASRVQGLYGYTF. In nucleotides, the CDR3 is TGTGCCAGTAGGGTACAGGGTCTTTATGGCTACACCTTC. This chain links TRBV19 with TRBJ1-2, with TRBD1 as a possible D gene (6 bases). The germline CDR1 and CDR2 sequences are LNHDA and SQIVND (reference sequence). Trimming took off 6 bases at V and 5 bases at J, with 13 bases between the two ends. The CDR3 is 13 amino acids.